This TCR beta chain was documented in a study of technical replicates of blood from a few donors. The CDR3 runs 14 residues. Between the trimmed V and J ends, which lost 0 bases and 4 bases, there was a span of 8 bases. Germline CDR1 is SGHRS and CDR2 is YFSETQ. Profiled with immunoSEQ multiplex PCR; TCRdb holds only in-frame clones, not every one. The table has 65,000 to 85,000 clones, roughly 98% seen once; the top ten hold approximately 0.15%. The rearrangement joins TRBV5-1 to TRBJ2-1; D might be TRBD1 (6 bases). Sequenced: T cells isolated from PBMCs. The TCR originated in a human donor in good health. This CDR3 reads CASSLGTAYNEQFF. The CDR3 region has the DNA TGCGCCAGCAGCTTGGGGACAGCTTACAATGAGCAGTTCTTC.